This entry lists 5 T cell receptor beta chains sequenced from one sample in a study of T cells after yellow fever vaccination. TCRdb re-derived calls from the 5' RACE reads in MiXCR, one entry per CDR3 protein. The sample has around 140,000 distinct CDR3 sequences, less than 8.5% seen once; the top ten hold under 0.7%. Source: CD4+ T cells sorted from PBMCs, taken 10 days after the yellow fever booster vaccination. The receptors were gathered from a man under 40 who received the YFV17D yellow fever vaccine.

As to this clonotype: This may arise from a read error, as a much more abundant clone is one base away. The J gene is TRBJ1-5, the V gene TRBV7-4; D may be TRBD1 (5 bases). The CDR3 runs to 15 residues. From germline, CDR1 is SGHVT and CDR2 SQSDAQ. Here the CDR3 DNA reads TGTGCCGGCAGCTTACGACAGAACAAGAATCAGCCCCAGCATTTT. This encodes CAGSLRQNKNQPQHF. The variable domain in full, completed from reference TRBV7-4 and TRBJ1-5, reads GAGVSQSPRYKVAKRGRDVALRCDSISGHVTLYWYRQTLGQGSEVLTYSQSDAQRDKSGRPSGRFSAERPERSVSTLKIQRTEQGDSAVYLCAGSLRQNKNQPQHFGDGTRLSIL.

This clonotype has only a few counts. The chain recombines TRBV20-1 with TRBJ1-3; D remains unclear. Germline V CDR1 and CDR2: DFQATT, SNEGSKA (reference sequence). This CDR3 is built from 13 residues. CDR3 coding DNA: TGCGGAGCAGGAGCCCACTCTGGAAACACCATATATTTT. Its translation is CGAGAHSGNTIYF.

This clonotype has just a few counts. The rearrangement uses TRBV24-1 and TRBJ2-2, with D unclear. The CDR3 runs 14 residues. The germline V gene has CDR1 KGHDR and CDR2 SFDVKD. V lost 4 bases and J 5 bases, leaving 10 bases between the germline ends. CDR3 coding DNA: TGTGCCACCAGTGACGCCGTACTAACCGGGGAGCTGTTTTTT. Protein sequence: CATSDAVLTGELFF.

V gene TRBV10-1 combines with J gene TRBJ1-2, with 12 positions matching TRBD1. Trimming cost V 2 bases and J 1 base; bases outside gene matches: 5. Germline CDR1 is WNHNN and CDR2 is SYGVQD (reference sequence). The CDR3 spans 17 residues. CDR3 nucleotide sequence: TGCGCCAGCAGTGAGAAGGGACAGGGGGCTCATAACTATGGCTACACCTTC. This encodes CASSEKGQGAHNYGYTF.

This clonotype was detected many times. V gene TRBV18 combines with J gene TRBJ2-3; D is tentatively TRBD1 or TRBD2 (5 bases each). V was shortened by 6 bases and J by 4 bases, with 14 bases between the two germline ends. This CDR3 comprises 14 residues. CDR1 and CDR2 (germline): KGHSH, LQKENI. This CDR3 reads CASSLSGSPDTQYF. The CDR3 DNA reads as TGTGCCAGCTCCCTCTCAGGGAGTCCAGATACGCAGTATTTT.